These 28 T cell receptor beta chains came from one sample sequenced in a study of regulatory T cells in long-lasting Graves disease. Time point here: persistent/refractory GD, antithyroid drugs over 5 years with positive TRAb. Isolated PBMC RNA provided the starting material for the TCR library. Through Arm-PCR of CDR3 regions and iRepertoire HTBI primers, TCR beta libraries were built. TCRdb redid the calling of the multiplex PCR reads with MiXCR, one entry per CDR3 protein. This table holds roughly 450,000 distinct CDR3 sequences, less than 25% found once. The source material was peripheral blood mononuclear cells (PBMCs), sampled when the disease was refractory, from a patient treated with antithyroid drugs. These receptors were obtained from a female donor with Graves disease.

The chain employs TRBV24-1 and TRBJ2-1, with D unresolved. V lost 3 bases to trimming and J lost 5 bases, with 16 bases between them. The CDR3 loop spans 16 amino acids. Germline values: CDR1 KGHDR, CDR2 SFDVKD. The chain's CDR3 is CATSDRGSRKNNEQFF. The CDR3 region has the DNA TGTGCCACCAGTGATCGCGGTAGCAGGAAGAACAATGAGCAGTTCTTC.

This clonotype was found a few times. The chain links TRBV6-1 to TRBJ2-2, with 8 bases aligning to TRBD1. The CDR3 runs 14 residues. J gave up 5 bases and V 6 bases, and 5 bases lay outside the gene matches. The germline V gene has CDR1 MNHNS and CDR2 SASEGT. CDR3 protein: CASRDRVETGELFF. The CDR3 bases are TGTGCCAGCAGGGACAGGGTCGAGACCGGGGAGCTGTTTTTT.

CDR3 in amino acids: CSASLWVRTSTDTQYF. In nucleotides, the CDR3 is TGCAGTGCCTCTCTTTGGGTGCGGACTAGCACAGATACGCAGTATTTT. The V call is TRBV20-1, the J call TRBJ2-3; possible D gene TRBD2, 5 bases. Between the trimmed V and J ends, which lost 6 bases and 0 bases, there was a span of 19 bases. Per the germline V gene, CDR1 is DFQATT and CDR2 is SNEGSKA (reference sequence). The CDR3 covers 16 residues.

Many counts were recorded for this clonotype. V gene TRBV28 combines with J gene TRBJ1-1; D not resolved. The CDR3 totals 13 residues. V lost 2 bases and J lost 1, with 5 bases in between. Germline lookup yields CDR1 MDHEN and CDR2 SYDVKM. The CDR3 DNA reads as TGTGCCAGCAGTTTAATTGGGAACACTGAAGCTTTCTTT. As protein: CASSLIGNTEAFF.

This clonotype was seen repeatedly, ten times or more. This sequence joins TRBV29-1 and TRBJ1-2; no clear D gene. Between the trimmed V and J ends, which lost 5 bases and 2 bases, there was a span of 12 bases. CDR1 and CDR2 from the germline V gene are SQVTM and ANQGSEA. This CDR3 spans 13 amino acids. The CDR3 nucleotides are TGCAGCGTTTTATCCGCGGTCAACTATGGCTACACCTTC. Translating it yields CSVLSAVNYGYTF.

The chain employs TRBV27 and TRBJ2-7, with unresolved D. Germline loops: CDR1 MNHEY, CDR2 SMNVEV (reference sequence). Trimming left V 3 bases short and J 7 bases short, with 13 bases between. This CDR3 region has 13 residues. For the CDR3, the DNA is TGTGCCAGCAGTTTCCCCCGTGAAGGGGAGCAGTACTTC. It specifies CASSFPREGEQYF.

This clonotype has only a few counts. The chain combines TRBV10-3 with TRBJ2-2; 7 nucleotides match TRBD1. The ends lost 8 bases at V and 3 bases at J; junction bases unmatched: 6. CDR1 ENHRY and CDR2 SYGVKD come from the germline V gene. The CDR3 length is 14 residues. CDR3 nucleotides: TGTGCCATCTCCCGACAGGGAGACACCGGGGAGCTGTTTTTT. Its translation: CAISRQGDTGELFF.

The rearrangement joins TRBV29-1 to TRBJ1-4, with TRBD1 matching 10 bases. Germline CDR1 and CDR2: SQVTM and ANQGSEA. V was clipped by 0 bases and J by 7 bases; unmatched bases: 8. CDR3 size: 16 residues. The CDR3 reads CSVEDAGTGVAEKLFF. DNA for the CDR3: TGCAGCGTTGAAGATGCGGGGACAGGGGTGGCTGAAAAACTGTTTTTT.

This clonotype was seen more than once but under ten times. V usage is TRBV11-2 and J usage is TRBJ1-5; 8 bases fit TRBD1. V was clipped by 1 base and J by 0 bases; unmatched bases: 5. The CDR3 contains 17 residues. The V gene's germline CDR1 is SGHAT and CDR2 FQNNGV. The CDR3 DNA reads as TGTGCCAGCAGCTTAGTGGGGACAGGCGATAGCAATCAGCCCCAGCATTTT. It encodes CASSLVGTGDSNQPQHF.

V and J are TRBV24-1 and TRBJ2-5, with 7 nucleotides matching TRBD2. With 3 bases clipped from V and 5 bases from J, the junction kept 8 bases outside the gene matches. Germline loops: CDR1 KGHDR, CDR2 SFDVKD. The CDR3 spans 15 residues. This chain's CDR3 is CATSDRDGLGETQYF. The DNA of the CDR3 is TGTGCCACCAGTGATCGTGACGGACTAGGGGAGACCCAGTACTTC.

This clonotype has a handful of counts. The DNA for the CDR3 is TGTGCCAGCAGTTACTCGGGGGCGCTTGGGGCCAACGTCCTGACTTTC. The encoded protein is CASSYSGALGANVLTF. This rearrangement joins TRBV6-5 to TRBJ2-6; D may be TRBD1 (6 bases). Trimming cost V 0 bases and J 3 bases, with 9 bases left between them. There are 16 residues in the CDR3. Germline values: CDR1 MNHEY, CDR2 SVGAGI.

The rearrangement joins TRBV28 to TRBJ2-4, with 9 positions matching TRBD2. The CDR3 has 16 residues. Germline V gene sequence: CDR1 MDHEN, CDR2 SYDVKM. Trimming cost V 5 bases and J 6 bases; bases outside gene matches: 11. CDR3 bases: TGTGCCAGCAGTCCCCTGGGGCGGGAGGGAGGAAACATTCAGTACTTC. It is translated as CASSPLGREGGNIQYF.

In this sample, this clonotype turned up many times. The V and J genes are TRBV29-1 and TRBJ2-6; no definite D call. Trimming left V 3 bases short and J 2 bases short, with 11 bases between. Germline-derived CDR1 and CDR2 are SQVTM and ANQGSEA. The CDR3 has 15 amino acids. The CDR3 nucleotides are TGCAGCGTTGATACGGATCATGCTGGGGCCAACGTCCTGACTTTC. Translated: CSVDTDHAGANVLTF.

In this sample, this clonotype turned up a few times. This rearrangement joins TRBV29-1 to TRBJ2-5; TRBD1 aligns across 7 bases. The CDR3 is made up of 15 amino acids. Germline V lookup: CDR1 SQVTM, CDR2 ANQGSEA. J was trimmed by 1 base and V by 7 bases; bases with no gene match: 12. The CDR3 sequence: CSAQRGQGTQETQYF. In DNA form, the CDR3 reads TGCAGCGCCCAAAGGGGGCAGGGCACCCAAGAGACCCAGTACTTC.

This clonotype was found a few times. The V gene is TRBV5-1, the J gene TRBJ1-6; D remains unclear. Trimming shortened V by 0 bases and J by 8 bases, and 9 bases separated the two germline ends. CDR3 size: 14 residues. CDR1 and CDR2 (germline): SGHRS, YFSETQ. This chain's CDR3 is CASSLGTSDSPLHF. CDR3 DNA: TGCGCCAGCAGCTTGGGCACCTCCGATTCACCCCTCCACTTT.

The chain uses TRBV6-2 or TRBV6-3 and TRBJ2-3, with 15 bases matching TRBD2. This CDR3 has 17 residues. Germline CDR1 is MNHEY and CDR2 is SVGEGT. V gave up 6 bases and J gave up 5 bases; unmatched junction bases: 9. The CDR3 DNA follows: TGTGCCAGCAGCGGACTAGCGGGAGGGCCTAGGAGAGATACGCAGTATTTT. It translates to CASSGLAGGPRRDTQYF.

The chain is built from TRBV29-1 and TRBJ2-5; D is unresolved. The CDR3 has 14 residues. CDR1 SQVTM and CDR2 ANQGSEA come from the germline V gene. Between the trimmed V and J ends, which lost 6 bases and 0 bases, there was a span of 14 bases. CDR3 nucleotide sequence: TGCAGCGTCTACTTGACCGAGTACCAAGAGACCCAGTACTTC. Translation: CSVYLTEYQETQYF.

This clonotype has only a few counts. V is TRBV20-1 and J is TRBJ2-4; 9 positions match TRBD2. CDR3 length equals 15 residues. CDR1 is DFQATT and CDR2 is SNEGSKA in the germline V gene (reference sequence). The V segment lost 5 bases and the J segment 0 bases; nucleotides outside the gene matches: 5. CDR3 amino acids: CSAGTSGLAKNIQYF. In DNA, the CDR3 is TGCAGTGCTGGTACTAGCGGGTTAGCCAAAAACATTCAGTACTTC.

In its sample, this clonotype was seen many times. CDR3 DNA: TGCGCCAGCAGTGAGGGTTCCGCCGAGCAGTACTTC. This gives the protein CASSEGSAEQYF. The V and J genes are TRBV10-2 and TRBJ2-7; D is unclear. CDR3 size: 12 residues. CDR1 is WSHSY, CDR2 SAAADI, per germline. V was clipped by 2 bases and J by 6 bases, with 8 bases between them.

This clonotype turned up a few times. This sequence joins TRBV27 and TRBJ2-7, with 8 positions matching TRBD1. The V and J ends lost 2 bases and 5 bases, in that order; junction bases with no gene match: 5. The CDR3 extends over 14 amino acids. Per germline, CDR1 MNHEY and CDR2 SMNVEV (reference sequence). CDR3 nucleotides: TGTGCCAGCAGTTTAGGACAGGGTGTCAACGAGCAGTACTTC. Translation gives CASSLGQGVNEQYF.

This clonotype was seen ten or more times. This chain links TRBV11-2 with TRBJ1-6; D is undetermined. Germline V gene lookup returns CDR1 SGHAT and CDR2 FQNNGV. This CDR3 has 12 residues. Trimming took off 4 bases at V and 10 bases at J, with 8 bases between the two ends. CDR3 loop: CASSSQSSPLHF. For the CDR3, the DNA is TGTGCCAGCAGCTCCCAGTCCTCACCCCTCCACTTT.

The J gene is TRBJ1-4, the V gene TRBV9; 7 nucleotides match TRBD1. The CDR3 sequence is 15 residues long. V was pared by 0 bases and J by 3 bases, with 2 bases of the junction left unmatched. Looked up from germline, CDR1 is SGDLS and CDR2 is YYNGEE. The CDR3 coding sequence is TGTGCCAGCAGCGTAGGAGGACAGGCTAATGAAAAACTGTTTTTT. It translates to CASSVGGQANEKLFF.

This clonotype has a count of ten or more. The rearrangement links TRBV28 to TRBJ2-3; 9 bases align to TRBD2. The junction had 8 bases not matched to a gene; V was cut back by 5 bases and J by 5 bases. The CDR3 has 15 amino acids. Germline assignment: CDR1 MDHEN and CDR2 SYDVKM. The CDR3 is CASSRTSAGRDTQYF. DNA of the CDR3: TGTGCCAGCAGTCGGACTAGCGCTGGGAGAGATACGCAGTATTTT.

Many counts were recorded for this clonotype. V is TRBV2 and J is TRBJ1-5; D is unclear. Germline assignment: CDR1 SNHLY and CDR2 FYNNEI. The length of the CDR3 is 15 residues. Trimming cost V 4 bases and J 0 bases, with 10 bases left between them. In DNA, the CDR3 is TGTGCCAGCAGTGGGGGAGAATATAGCAATCAGCCCCAGCATTTT. It is translated as CASSGGEYSNQPQHF. Using reference TRBV2 and TRBJ1-5 for the parts outside the CDR3, the full variable domain is EPEVTQTPSHQVTQMGQEVILRCVPISNHLYFYWYRQILGQKVEFLVSFYNNEISEKSEIFDDQFSVERPDGSNFTLKIRSTKLEDSAMYFCASSGGEYSNQPQHFGDGTRLSIL.

Comments on this clonotype: A much larger clone lies one base from this, so it may be a read error. The chain employs TRBV28 and TRBJ2-7; TRBD2 agrees at 7 bases. The V gene's germline CDR1 is MDHEN and CDR2 SYDVKM. CDR3 size: 17 residues. The CDR3 bases are TGTGCCAGCAGGTTGGTGGTGCCTAGCGGTTTTACCTACGAGCGGTACTTC. Its protein product is CASRLVVPSGFTYERYF.

A few counts support this clonotype. The chain links TRBV28 to TRBJ1-5; D is uncertain. The V gene's germline CDR1 is MDHEN and CDR2 SYDVKM. The CDR3 length is 15 residues. V was trimmed by 2 bases and J by 3 bases, leaving 11 bases between them. The CDR3 DNA follows: TGTGCCAGCAGTTTAGATCAGCGGAACAATCAGCCCCAGCATTTT. It encodes CASSLDQRNNQPQHF.

This sequence joins TRBV4-3 and TRBJ2-7, with a weak D call TRBD2 (6 bases). Trimming removed 1 base at V and 2 bases at J, with 12 bases between. Germline loops: CDR1 LGHNA, CDR2 YSLEER. The CDR3 spans 15 residues. CDR3 in amino acids: CASSQAGVGTYEQYF. In DNA, the CDR3 is TGCGCCAGCAGCCAAGCGGGAGTTGGGACCTACGAGCAGTACTTC.

V and J are TRBV29-1 and TRBJ2-5; D is uncertain. Trimming took 3 bases from V and 1 from J, leaving 9 bases between them. Germline CDR1 and CDR2: SQVTM and ANQGSEA. The CDR3 spans 13 residues. The CDR3 DNA follows: TGCAGCGTTGAGGACGGTATCCAAGAGACCCAGTACTTC. This translates into CSVEDGIQETQYF.